This entry is about one T cell receptor (beta chain). CDR1 SGHDN and CDR2 FVKESK come from the germline V gene. V dropped 6 bases and J dropped 2 bases, with 11 bases sitting between them. The CDR3 has 14 residues. TCRdb keeps only in-frame clones here, not all; method: immunoSEQ multiplex PCR. Here the sample spans about 51,000 clones, approximately 86% being singletons. This entry is derived from a study of PD-L1 blockade in urothelial cancer. The wider study: Patients commenced atezolizumab in about 2014, and it was given at 1,200 mg intravenously every 3 weeks. A median blood sample held roughly 150,000 T cells and 75,000 to 85,000 unique TCRs.

The sequence derives from a man between 60 and 75 years old with urothelial cancer. The starting material was PBMCs, obtained around atezolizumab (anti-PD-L1) treatment. The V gene is TRBV14, the J gene TRBJ1-3, with D possibly being TRBD1 (5 bases). For the CDR3, the DNA is TGTGCCAGCAGTCCACAGGAGCCTGGAAACACCATATATTTT. It codes for CASSPQEPGNTIYF. The complete variable domain, with remaining parts taken from reference TRBV14 and TRBJ1-3, reads EAGVTQFPSHSVIEKGQTVTLRCDPISGHDNLYWYRRVMGKEIKFLLHFVKESKQDESGMPNNRFLAERTGGTYSTLKVQPAELEDSGVYFCASSPQEPGNTIYFGEGSWLTVV.